Described below is a single TCR beta chain sequence and its context. This specimen belongs to a study of CD8 T cells in Susac syndrome. After extraction with the RNeasy kit, roughly 0.5 to 1 ug of the RNA was reverse transcribed using random hexamers. The CDR3 of TCR beta was amplified by immunoSEQ multiplex PCR across 54 Vbeta and 13 Jbeta. TCRdb re-called the immunoSEQ multiplex PCR reads through MiXCR, storing one row per CDR3 protein. Counted here are more than 85,000 distinct CDR3 sequences, just under 95% occurring once; the ten biggest clones make up roughly 0.31%. The CDR3 covers 21 residues. Trimming removed 8 bases at V and 0 bases at J, with 32 bases between.

This chain connects TRBV12-3 or TRBV12-4 to TRBJ1-5; a weak D match, TRBD1 (6 bases). Sequenced sample: CD4+ T cells from PBMCs. The clonotype originates from a human donor with Susac syndrome. Here the CDR3 reads CASAPEYGFGQGGHSNQPQHF. The CDR3 DNA sequence: TGTGCCAGCGCCCCGGAATATGGGTTCGGTCAAGGGGGTCATAGCAATCAGCCCCAGCATTTT.